Given below is one TCR beta chain in context. The antigen remains undetermined. This sample is part of a study of cytomegalovirus exposure and HLA in healthy donors. Broader study findings: Most CMV-associated TCR beta chains appeared HLA-restricted in a later analysis.

With 60 Vbeta and 13 Jbeta primers, the PCR was carried out. Generated by immunoSEQ multiplex PCR, the TCRdb table keeps only in-frame clones and is missing some. The sample shows about 130,000 clones, 60% to 85% of them seen only once. Healthy people donating bone marrow made up the donors. Trimming took 4 bases from V and 4 from J; bases not matched to a gene: 4. This CDR3 spans 14 amino acids. CDR1 is SGHRS, CDR2 YFSETQ, per germline. Sample: PBMCs. The chain recombines TRBV5-1 with TRBJ2-3; 9 bases map to TRBD1. The origin of this receptor is a woman aged 18-35 years in good health and CMV-seronegative. CDR3: CASSPGQGSDTQYF. CDR3 nucleotides: TGCGCCAGCAGCCCGGGACAGGGATCAGATACGCAGTATTTT.